This entry is about one T cell receptor beta chain. Its antigen remains unidentified. Per-nucleotide qualities are absent, and no much larger clonotype sits a single base away. The immunoSEQ Assay, a bias-controlled multiplex PCR, was used to amplify TCRbeta CDR3 regions from genomic DNA. In the original analysis: Nucleated cell counts per sample were estimated from amplification of reference gene primers within the assay. Sequence reads were collapsed and filtered to measure the absolute abundance of every unique TCRbeta CDR3 rearrangement. For each sample, productive Simpson clonality was calculated as the square root of Simpson's diversity index across productive rearrangements. TCRdb holds this immuneACCESS table with in-frame rearrangements only. Some clones are missing; in checked studies, unresolved V genes explain under half, and the rest has no known cause. That table is the source of V, J and clone size, and D and trimming were worked out from the DNA. The sample yields about 490,000 clones; approximately 83% were counted once. Approximately 2.9% of the sample rests with the top ten.

Each collaborating institution followed its own protocols to collect whole blood in K2EDTA tubes. Collaborator samples were shipped for TCRbeta analysis as frozen whole blood, isolated PBMCs, or DNA extracted from either sample type. V lost 5 bases and J lost 3 bases; the stretch between them is 20 bases long. The germline V gene provides CDR1 MNHEY and CDR2 SVGEGT. The CDR3 covers 16 residues, taking in both the cysteine and the phenylalanine. Only the CDR3 part of the read is kept: 48 bases, read in frame from the first base. This sample is drawn from a study of blood T cell repertoires in COVID-19 (dated by TCRdb to about 2020). About the study as a whole: Samples from collaborators originated in the United States, Italy and Spain and spanned both the acute and convalescent phases of COVID-19. Deeply sampled blood TCRbeta repertoires from subjects exposed to, actively infected with, or recovered from COVID-19 were included in the dataset. The prospective study material was composed of cDNA or gDNA derived from T cells, B-cell-depleted T cells, or PBMCs. The repertoires were made available in a free public database intended to serve as a resource for research on the immune response to SARS-CoV-2. The samples were drawn from two sources: the first 160 participants of the ongoing ImmuneRACE study, and about 1,300 subjects contributed by 6 global collaborators. Where available, HLA class I and class II types were taken from metadata supplied by the sample provider and were not determined by assay-based typing. Nearly every sample came with metadata listing a de-identified subject ID, COVID-19 status, age in years and sex. On the study overall, not on this receptor specifically: The quantity of clinical and demographic metadata differed by source and by participant and was supplied without curation.

The TCR originated in a human donor in a cohort sampled during active COVID-19. Material: peripheral blood. Recombination connected TRBV6-2 or TRBV6-3 to TRBJ2-7, with TRBD2 tentatively as D gene (6 bases match). CDR3 loop: CASSPGIGTQGYEQYF. The DNA sequence is given as TGTGCCAGCAGTCCCGGGATAGGGACTCAAGGCTACGAGCAGTACTTC.